A single sample gave rise to the 9 T cell receptor beta chains below, sequenced in a study of glioma-infiltrating T cells. Amplification of TCR alpha and beta CDR3 regions from RNA used iRepertoire nested multiplex PCR. TCRdb re-derived calls from the multiplex PCR reads in MiXCR, one entry per CDR3 protein. In the table there are some 93,000 distinct CDR3 sequences, 40% of which are singletons. Source material: glioma tissue, nonneoplastic brain tissue, or PBMCs (not recorded which). These receptors all come from a human donor with low-grade glioma or glioblastoma, undergoing nonglioma brain surgery, or in good health (not recorded which).

This clonotype was seen a handful of times. A much larger clone is a single base away; this may be a read error. V usage is TRBV20-1 and J usage is TRBJ2-7; 7 positions match TRBD2. CDR1 is DFQATT and CDR2 is SNEGSKA in the germline V gene (reference sequence). This CDR3 comprises 16 residues. Losses at the gene ends were 0 bases for V and 6 bases for J; bases not matched to a gene: 14. The CDR3 sequence is CSARDILGTGGGEQYF. The CDR3 coding sequence is TGCAGTGCTAGAGATATACTAGGGACTGGCGGGGGCGAGCAGTACTTC.

In regard to this clonotype: A read error may account for a junction end that differs from germline. The chain recombines TRBV6-2 or TRBV6-3 with TRBJ2-1, with D perhaps TRBD2 (6 bases). Germline CDR1 MNHEY, CDR2 SVGEGT. The CDR3 consists of 14 residues. CDR3 protein: CAGAGNRAYNEQLF. CDR3 nucleotide sequence: TGCGCCGGGGCGGGGAATAGGGCCTACAATGAGCAGCTCTTC.

This clonotype came up many times. The J gene is TRBJ2-1, the V gene TRBV5-1, with TRBD1 matching over 7 bases. CDR3 length equals 14 residues. With V trimmed by 4 bases and J by 5 bases, 6 bases remained unmatched. Germline V gene data show CDR1 as SGHRS and CDR2 as YFSETQ. CDR3 sequence (DNA): TGCGCCAGCAGCATAAGACAGGGCCACAATGAGCAGTTCTTC. It is translated as CASSIRQGHNEQFF. The variable domain in full, with the rest retrieved from reference TRBV5-1 and TRBJ2-1, is KAGVTQTPRYLIKTRGQQVTLSCSPISGHRSVSWYQQTPGQGLQFLFEYFSETQRNKGNFPGRFSGRQFSNSRSEMNVSTLELGDSALYLCASSIRQGHNEQFFGPGTRLTVL.

This clonotype has at least ten counts. This sequence joins TRBV5-5 and TRBJ1-1; D gene ambiguous. The CDR3 runs 13 residues. V was trimmed by 0 bases and J by 7 bases, leaving 10 bases between them. Germline V gene lookup returns CDR1 SGHKS and CDR2 YYEKEE (reference sequence). The CDR3, as DNA: TGTGCCAGCAGCTTGGGACTCCTTTTTGAAGCTTTCTTT. Amino acid sequence: CASSLGLLFEAFF. Looking up the rest from reference TRBV5-5 and TRBJ1-1 gives the full variable domain: DAGVTQSPTHLIKTRGQQVTLRCSPISGHKSVSWYQQVLGQGPQFIFQYYEKEERGRGNFPDRFSARQFPNYSSELNVNALLLGDSALYLCASSLGLLFEAFFGQGTRLTVV.

This clonotype appeared a single time. The CDR3, as DNA: TGTGCCAGCAGCTATTTCAGGACTAGCGACACAGATACGCAGTATTTT. Its translation: CASSYFRTSDTDTQYF. This chain links TRBV6-2 or TRBV6-3 with TRBJ2-3; 9 bases match TRBD2. Germline assignment: CDR1 MNHEY and CDR2 SVGEGT. The CDR3 sequence is 16 residues long. V shed 6 bases, J shed 2 bases, and the junction held 9 bases outside the gene matches.

The chain has TRBV7-2 and TRBJ2-3; weak D call: TRBD2 (5 bases). Deletions cut 5 bases from V and 1 base from J, with 19 bases between. The germline V gene has CDR1 SGHTA and CDR2 FQGNSA. CDR3 length: 17 amino acids. CDR3 region: CASSPEDGRRGTDTQYF. The DNA of the CDR3 is TGTGCCAGCAGCCCGGAGGACGGGCGTCGAGGCACAGATACGCAGTATTTT.

This clonotype was seen at least ten times. This chain links TRBV2 with TRBJ1-2; no definite D call. CDR3 length: 14 residues. Trimming took 2 bases from V and 3 from J, leaving 10 bases between them. Germline CDR1 SNHLY, CDR2 FYNNEI. The CDR3: CASSESGVDYGYTF. As DNA, the CDR3 is TGTGCCAGCAGTGAATCTGGGGTTGACTATGGCTACACCTTC.

Concerning this clonotype itself: Likely a read error: the CDR3 ends without its conserved phenylalanine or tryptophan. The DNA is omitted, as the CDR3 cannot be located on it reliably, and the CDR3 follows TCRdb's listing. The chain combines TRBV28 with TRBJ2-4; the DNA was not used to check the table's D call, TRBD1. CDR1 and CDR2 (germline): MDHEN, SYDVKM. The CDR3 length is 18 residues, termini included. The CDR3: CASSTGQGTFLAKNIKYV.

The chain couples TRBV6-2 or TRBV6-3 to TRBJ2-1; 9 nucleotides match TRBD2. The CDR3 contains 16 residues. Germline V lookup: CDR1 MNHEY, CDR2 SVGEGT. Here the CDR3 reads CARRNVRSGGPNEQFF. The CDR3 DNA reads TGTGCTAGGAGAAACGTACGTAGCGGGGGACCGAATGAGCAGTTCTTC.